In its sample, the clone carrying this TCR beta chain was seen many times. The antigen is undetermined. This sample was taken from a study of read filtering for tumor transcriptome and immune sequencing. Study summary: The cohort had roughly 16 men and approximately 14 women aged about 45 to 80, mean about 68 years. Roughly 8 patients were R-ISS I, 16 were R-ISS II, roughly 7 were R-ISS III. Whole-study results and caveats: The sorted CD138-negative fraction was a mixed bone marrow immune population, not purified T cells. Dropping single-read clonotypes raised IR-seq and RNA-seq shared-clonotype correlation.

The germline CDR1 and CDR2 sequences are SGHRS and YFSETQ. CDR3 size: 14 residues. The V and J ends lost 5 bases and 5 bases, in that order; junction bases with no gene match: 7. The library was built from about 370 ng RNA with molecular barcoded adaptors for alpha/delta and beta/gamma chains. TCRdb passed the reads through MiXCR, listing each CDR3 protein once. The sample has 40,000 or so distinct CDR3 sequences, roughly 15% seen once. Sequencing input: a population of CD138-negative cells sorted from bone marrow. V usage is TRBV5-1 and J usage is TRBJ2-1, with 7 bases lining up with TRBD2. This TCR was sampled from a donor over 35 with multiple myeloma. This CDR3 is CASRTGTNNNEQFF. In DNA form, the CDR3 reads TGCGCCAGCAGAACCGGGACTAACAACAATGAGCAGTTCTTC.